A single sample is the source of the 25 T cell receptor beta chains below, sequenced in a study of tumor and adjacent non-tumor tissue in lung cancer (dated by TCRdb to between 2018 and 2020). Libraries were constructed by multiplex PCR. Sequencing relied on an Illumina HiSeq 2500. TCRbeta libraries were constructed through three rounds of nested PCR with primers (Table S4) according to protocols adapted from ARM-PCR. TCRdb cleaned the public reads at Q25 with fastp, built clones with MiXCR and kept in-frame beta chains. CDR3 protein sequences are deduplicated, and each keeps its most common genes and DNA. This sample gives some 80,000 distinct CDR3 sequences in total; about 77% of them show up just once. Of the sample, just over 20% is held by the ten largest clones. RNA was isolated from bulk, unsorted tissue, and RNA quality was assessed with a NanoDrop ND-1000 and an Agilent 2100. For the normal lung samples, distant non-tumor tissue was collected more than 3 cm away from the tumor edge.

Sequencing used distant non-tumor lung tissue. The receptor set was obtained from a woman between 45 and 60 years old with non-small cell lung cancer.

As to this clonotype: A read error may be the cause here, since a much bigger clone is one base away. This chain uses TRBV15 with TRBJ2-1; D might be TRBD2 (5 bases). V lost 6 bases and J lost 6, with 21 bases in between. The CDR3 consists of 16 residues. Germline loops: CDR1 LNHNV, CDR2 YYDKDF (reference sequence). CDR3 sequence: CATRRAREGEGNEQFF. In DNA, the CDR3 is TGTGCCACCAGACGCGCTAGAGAGGGCGAGGGCAATGAGCAGTTCTTC.

About this clonotype itself: The junction departs from germline at one end; a sequencing error may be responsible. V is TRBV9 and J is TRBJ2-7; D gene unclear. Germline lookup yields CDR1 SGDLS and CDR2 YYNGEE. CDR3 size: 13 residues. CDR3 region: CDSRVGESYEQYF. CDR3 coding DNA: TGTGACAGCAGAGTAGGTGAGTCCTACGAGCAGTACTTC.

Comments on this clonotype: At one boundary the junction diverges from the germline segment, which might be a read error. The rearrangement links TRBV12-3 or TRBV12-4 to TRBJ2-1, with TRBD2 as a possible D gene (6 bases). The length of the CDR3 is 14 residues. CDR3 sequence (DNA): TGTGCCAGCGGGGCGACCAAGGACTACGATGAGCAGTTCTTC. It codes for CASGATKDYDEQFF.

This clonotype was observed a few times. The junction does not match germline at one end; this may be a read error. The V and J genes are TRBV12-3 or TRBV12-4 and TRBJ2-1; the match to TRBD1 covers 9 bases. CDR3 length: 15 amino acids. The CDR3 sequence is CASSSPGQGSNEQFF. As DNA, the CDR3 is TGTGCTAGCAGTTCTCCGGGACAGGGATCTAATGAGCAGTTCTTC.

With regard to this clonotype: Since the CDR3 does not end with the conserved phenylalanine or tryptophan, this likely comes from a read error. V and J are TRBV24-1 and TRBJ2-1; D gene uncertain. The CDR3 sequence is 14 residues long. Germline-derived CDR1 and CDR2 are KGHDR and SFDVKD. CDR3 residues: CATSGNLESNEQFL. DNA for the CDR3: TGTGCCACTAGTGGTAACCTGGAAAGTAATGAGCAGTTCTTA.

As to this clonotype: No conserved phenylalanine or tryptophan ends this CDR3, so it is likely a read error. Because the CDR3's place on the DNA is in doubt, the DNA is left out and the CDR3 is given as listed by TCRdb. CDR3 residues: CASSLGTGGQPHHY. V gene TRBV11-2 combines with J gene TRBJ1-5; the D call TRBD1 from the table was never checked on the DNA. Germline CDR1 reads SGHAT; CDR2 reads FQNNGV. The CDR3 is 14 residues long, counting both termini.

V and J are TRBV11-2 and TRBJ2-7, with D perhaps matching TRBD1 (5 bases). The V end was cut by 5 bases, the J end by 13 bases, with 24 bases between. The CDR3 runs to 14 residues. The germline gives CDR1 SGHAT, CDR2 FQNNGV. The CDR3 protein is CASSLTDTSYERYF. The CDR3 coding sequence is TGTGCCAGCAGCCTGACGGACACTTCCTACGAGCGCTACTTC.

Remarks on this clonotype: This could be a read error, since a much larger clone is one nucleotide away. This rearrangement joins TRBV10-1 to TRBJ2-7; D gene uncertain. From germline, CDR1 is WNHNN and CDR2 SYGVQD (reference sequence). There are 14 residues in the CDR3. CDR3 residues: CVSSENLQSHEQYF. In nucleotides, the CDR3 is TGCGTCAGCAGTGAGAACCTACAGTCCCACGAGCAGTACTTC.

In regard to this clonotype: An end of the junction differs from the germline gene, which may be a read error. The chain is built from TRBV6-5 and TRBJ2-3, with D unclear. The CDR3 length is 12 residues. Germline CDR1 reads MNHEY; CDR2 reads SVGAGI. CDR3 in amino acids: CTSSSYSDTQYF. DNA of the CDR3: TGTACCAGCAGTTCCTACTCAGATACGCAGTATTTT.

Points on this clonotype: Lacking the conserved final phenylalanine or tryptophan, this CDR3 likely reflects a read error. V gene TRBV10-1 combines with J gene TRBJ2-1; possibly TRBD2 for D (5 bases). This CDR3 comprises 14 residues. V shed 3 bases and J shed 8 bases, with 14 bases lying between them. Germline CDR1 and CDR2: WNHNN and SYGVQD (reference sequence). The CDR3 region has the DNA TGCGCCAGCAGTGACGCGTGGGGAGCGGATGAGCAGTTCATC. Its protein product is CASSDAWGADEQFI.

About this clonotype: One end of the junction fails to match germline, which may point to a read error. Here the CDR3 DNA reads TGTGCCAGCAGCTTAGACAGGGGGACTTACTATGGCTACATCTTC. Encoded protein: CASSLDRGTYYGYIF. The chain uses TRBV11-2 and TRBJ1-2, with 7 bases lining up with TRBD1. This CDR3 region has 15 residues. Germline V gene data show CDR1 as SGHAT and CDR2 as FQNNGV.

A word on this clonotype: Relative to the germline gene, one junction end is altered; a read error may explain this. The rearrangement joins TRBV6-2 or TRBV6-3 to TRBJ2-7; 10 bases are a match to TRBD1. This CDR3 is built from 13 residues. CDR1 and CDR2 from the germline V gene are MNHEY and SVGEGT. Here the CDR3 reads CANNDRGRHEQNF. CDR3 nucleotide sequence: TGTGCCAACAATGACAGGGGGCGCCACGAGCAGAACTTC.

This clonotype was recorded only once. The V and J genes are TRBV12-3 or TRBV12-4 and TRBJ1-5; D might be TRBD1 (5 bases). The CDR3 loop spans 16 amino acids. V was pared by 9 bases and J by 2 bases, with 20 bases between. The CDR3: CARQKRQGGGNQPQHF. The DNA of the CDR3 is TGTGCCAGGCAAAAAAGGCAGGGTGGTGGCAATCAGCCCCAGCATTTT.

This clonotype appeared a single time. A junction end diverges from the germline sequence, so it may reflect a read error. The CDR3 region has the DNA TGTGCCAGCAGTCTGAGACAGGGGAGCTTAGCAGAGACTCAGTACTTC. Protein: CASSLRQGSLAETQYF. The chain combines TRBV6-1 with TRBJ2-5; 8 nucleotides align to TRBD1. Germline V gives CDR1 MNHNS, CDR2 SASEGT. This CDR3 contains 16 residues.

Points on this clonotype: This may come from a read error, since a much larger clone is one base off. J is TRBJ2-1 and V is TRBV6-4, with 9 bases fitting TRBD1. The germline gives CDR1 MRHNA, CDR2 SNTAGT. The CDR3 totals 15 residues. The V gene end was trimmed by 0 bases and the J gene end by 8 bases; junction bases not matched to a gene: 5. Here the CDR3 DNA reads TGTGCCAGCAGTGACTCAAGACAGGGGGTCTATGAGCAGTTCTTC. Protein product: CASSDSRQGVYEQFF.

Comment on this clonotype: A much larger clonotype is one base distant, so this may be a read error. This chain links TRBV19 with TRBJ1-5; no clear D. V lost 3 bases and J 10 bases, leaving 10 bases between the germline ends. The CDR3 covers 12 residues. Germline CDR1 and CDR2: LNHDA and SQIVND (reference sequence). CDR3 sequence reads: CASSMAYGPQHF. CDR3 DNA: TGTGCCAGTAGTATGGCATACGGACCCCAGCATTTT.

This clonotype was found many times. The chain couples TRBV6-6 to TRBJ2-5, with no clear D. The germline V and J ends were trimmed by 5 bases and 4 bases, with 11 bases remaining between them. The CDR3 contains 13 residues. The germline CDR1 and CDR2 sequences are MNHNY and SVGAGI (reference sequence). CDR3 amino acids: CASSRSTLETQYF. The CDR3 DNA reads TGTGCCAGCAGTCGTTCGACACTAGAGACCCAGTACTTC.

This clonotype was observed at least ten times. The gene calls are TRBV11-2 and TRBJ1-1, with a tentative D call TRBD1 (5 bases). Between the trimmed V and J ends, which lost 3 bases and 0 bases, there was a span of 11 bases. Germline assignment: CDR1 SGHAT and CDR2 FQNNGV. This CDR3 contains 15 residues. DNA for the CDR3: TGTGCCAGCAGCTTTCAGGGTTTGATGAACACTGAAGCTTTCTTT. This sequence encodes CASSFQGLMNTEAFF.

Comments on this clonotype: Being one base from a much bigger clone, this may be a read error. J is TRBJ2-2 and V is TRBV7-9; D unclear. This CDR3 contains 12 residues. In germline, CDR1 is SEHNR, CDR2 FQNEAQ (reference sequence). DNA of the CDR3: TGTGCCAGCAGCTCCTACACCGTGGAGCTGTTTTTT. Translated, it gives CASSSYTVELFF.

With respect to this clonotype: The junction and the germline gene differ at one end; a read error may be behind it. Here the CDR3 reads CVSSYLNTGELFF. In nucleotides, the CDR3 is TGTGTCAGCAGTTATCTGAACACCGGGGAGCTGTTTTTT. This chain links TRBV6-5 with TRBJ2-2, with D unresolved. This CDR3 comprises 13 residues. Germline CDR1 is MNHEY and CDR2 is SVGAGI.

Comment on this clonotype: The CDR3 ends on some other residue instead of the conserved phenylalanine or tryptophan, so this is likely a read error. This chain joins TRBV29-1 and TRBJ2-7, with 9 bases aligning to TRBD2. The CDR3 spans 15 residues. CDR1 and CDR2 from the germline V gene are SQVTM and ANQGSEA. J was trimmed by 5 bases and V by 3 bases; bases with no gene match: 11. CDR3 nucleotide sequence: TGCAGCGTTGACAGGACTAGCGTGAGTCTACACGAGCAGTACTCC. This translates into CSVDRTSVSLHEQYS.

As regards this clonotype: A read error may produce the germline difference seen at one junction end. This chain joins TRBV6-5 and TRBJ1-1; tentative D call: TRBD1 (5 bases). This CDR3 contains 15 residues. Germline V gives CDR1 MNHEY, CDR2 SVGAGI. The chain's CDR3 is CGSSLHINRGTEAFF. In nucleotides, the CDR3 is TGTGGCAGCAGTCTGCACATAAATAGGGGCACTGAAGCTTTCTTT.

Concerning this clonotype: This may come from a read error, since a much larger clone is one base off. This rearrangement joins TRBV30 to TRBJ2-5, with a possible D match to TRBD1 (5 bases). CDR3 length equals 10 residues. Per the germline V gene, CDR1 is GTSNPN and CDR2 is SVGIG (reference sequence). V was pared by 6 bases and J by 10 bases, with 12 bases between. The CDR3 spells CACIPTDQYF. The CDR3 nucleotides are TGTGCCTGCATACCGACAGACCAGTACTTC.

The genes are TRBV12-3 or TRBV12-4 and TRBJ2-3; 10 bases fit TRBD2. With 10 bases clipped from V and 5 bases from J, the junction kept 30 bases outside the gene matches. CDR3 length equals 21 residues. The CDR3 DNA follows: TGTGCCAACTGTTTAGGGCCAGCTAGCGGGAGTATAGACCCGAGTCTAGATACGCAGTATTTT. It specifies CANCLGPASGSIDPSLDTQYF.

The chain carries TRBV18 and TRBJ2-7, with 8 bases that match TRBD2. The germline CDR1 and CDR2 sequences are KGHSH and LQKENI. This CDR3 has 15 residues. CDR3 sequence: CTISRGGTGSYEQYF. The CDR3, as DNA: TGTACCATCTCACGGGGGGGGACCGGCAGCTACGAGCAGTACTTC. Full variable domain (remainder filled in from reference TRBV18 and TRBJ2-7): NAGVMQNPRHLVRRRGQEARLRCSPMKGHSHVYWYRQLPEEGLKFMVYLQKENIIDESGMPKERFSAEFPKEGPSILRIQQVVRGDSAAYFCTISRGGTGSYEQYFGPGTRLTVT.